Listed here is a single TCR beta chain. Clones were sequenced by immunoSEQ multiplex PCR, and TCRdb holds only the in-frame ones, with some missing. The data contain just under 550,000 clones, 78% of them seen just once; the ten biggest clones take up more than 0.01%. V gave up 0 bases and J gave up 5 bases; unmatched junction bases: 6. Germline V gives CDR1 SGHRS, CDR2 YFSETQ. The CDR3 sequence is 15 residues long. This entry is derived from a study of shared T cell receptors in the human thymus. The same specimen was also included in a second study, on human thymus T cells.

This TCR was recovered from a boy under two years old with a congenital heart defect. This chain connects TRBV5-1 to TRBJ2-7; TRBD2 matches 9 bases. The sequenced sample consisted of thymocytes. In DNA form, the CDR3 reads TGCGCCAGCAGCTTGGAGTGGCGGGAGGGGAACGAGCAGTACTTC. It codes for CASSLEWREGNEQYF.